What follows are 8 T cell receptor beta chains derived from one specimen sequenced in a study of CD8+CD57+ T cells in acquired aplastic anemia. Patients sequenced had flow cytometry evidence of CD8+CD57+ cell expansion. Genomic DNA was employed as the template in profiling TCR beta VDJ and CDR3. TCRdb ran MiXCR on the reads and lists one entry per CDR3 protein. This repertoire shows under 350,000 distinct CDR3 sequences, roughly 53% found once; its top ten account for 1% to 1.5%. Sequenced material: sorted CD4+, CD8+, or CD8+CD57+ T cells (not recorded which) from PBMCs. The receptors originated from a human donor with aplastic anemia.

This clonotype turned up a few times. The genes are TRBV7-8 and TRBJ2-5; D is perhaps TRBD2 (7 bases). Germline V gene data show CDR1 as SGHVS and CDR2 as FQNEAQ. The CDR3 is made up of 14 amino acids. Trimming left V 5 bases short and J 4 bases short, with 14 bases between. This CDR3 reads CASSGGGGAETQYF. The CDR3 DNA reads as TGTGCCAGCAGCGGCGGAGGGGGGGCAGAGACCCAGTACTTC.

This clonotype has more than one count but fewer than ten. V is TRBV2 and J is TRBJ2-3; the D call may be TRBD1 or TRBD2 (5 bases each). Germline V CDR1 and CDR2: SNHLY, FYNNEI. This CDR3 is built from 15 residues. The ends were cut back, 8 bases at V and 2 bases at J, with 17 bases in the middle. The CDR3 loop reads CASGLGRAYTDTQYF. The CDR3 DNA reads TGTGCCAGCGGCTTGGGGCGGGCGTACACAGATACGCAGTATTTT.

The CDR3 here is CSLDPSFMNTEAFF. The CDR3 coding sequence is TGCAGCCTAGACCCCAGTTTTATGAACACTGAAGCTTTCTTT. This chain uses TRBV29-1 with TRBJ1-1; D not certain. The germline V gene has CDR1 SQVTM and CDR2 ANQGSEA. This CDR3 is built from 14 residues. The V gene lost 8 bases and the J gene lost 0 bases, with 16 bases spanning the gap.

The chain couples TRBV20-1 to TRBJ2-1; 14 bases line up with TRBD2. V lost 5 bases and J lost 7; bases outside the gene matches: 10. This CDR3 spans 16 amino acids. Germline assignment: CDR1 DFQATT and CDR2 SNEGSKA (reference sequence). CDR3 DNA: TGCAGTGCTCCCTACCCTGGGACTAGCGGGAGAAATGAGCAGTTCTTC. It yields the protein CSAPYPGTSGRNEQFF.

Note on this clonotype: This may come from a read error, since a much larger clone is one base off. J is TRBJ2-1 and V is TRBV2, with D maybe TRBD2 (6 bases). This CDR3 is built from 15 residues. Germline CDR1 is SNHLY and CDR2 is FYNNEI. For the CDR3, the DNA is TGTGCCGGCAGGTTAGGGACTCTTTCCTACAATGAGCAGTTCTTC. Its translation is CAGRLGTLSYNEQFF.

V usage is TRBV20-1 and J usage is TRBJ1-1, with TRBD1 matching 10 bases. From germline, CDR1 is DFQATT and CDR2 SNEGSKA (reference sequence). The CDR3 loop spans 15 amino acids. V dropped 1 base and J dropped 4; count of bases not matched to a gene: 6. The CDR3, as DNA: TGCAGTGCTAGAGCCCAGGGACAGGGGCGCACTGAAGCTTTCTTT. The encoded protein is CSARAQGQGRTEAFF.

This clonotype was counted many times. The chain links TRBV6-1 to TRBJ2-5; 7 positions match TRBD1. V dropped 1 base and J dropped 3; count of bases not matched to a gene: 5. The CDR3 is made up of 15 amino acids. CDR1 is MNHNS, CDR2 SASEGT, per germline. The CDR3 region is CASSEGDREKETQYF. Here the CDR3 DNA reads TGTGCCAGCAGTGAAGGAGACAGGGAGAAAGAGACCCAGTACTTC.

The J gene is TRBJ2-1, the V gene TRBV2; D remains ambiguous. Germline CDR1 and CDR2: SNHLY and FYNNEI. This CDR3 has 14 amino acids. V dropped 3 bases and J dropped 2 bases, with 8 bases sitting between them. DNA for the CDR3: TGTGCCAGCAGTGATATTCCTCCCTACAATGAGCAGTTCTTC. Its protein product is CASSDIPPYNEQFF. Full variable domain (remainder filled in from reference TRBV2 and TRBJ2-1): EPEVTQTPSHQVTQMGQEVILRCVPISNHLYFYWYRQILGQKVEFLVSFYNNEISEKSEIFDDQFSVERPDGSNFTLKIRSTKLEDSAMYFCASSDIPPYNEQFFGPGTRLTVL.